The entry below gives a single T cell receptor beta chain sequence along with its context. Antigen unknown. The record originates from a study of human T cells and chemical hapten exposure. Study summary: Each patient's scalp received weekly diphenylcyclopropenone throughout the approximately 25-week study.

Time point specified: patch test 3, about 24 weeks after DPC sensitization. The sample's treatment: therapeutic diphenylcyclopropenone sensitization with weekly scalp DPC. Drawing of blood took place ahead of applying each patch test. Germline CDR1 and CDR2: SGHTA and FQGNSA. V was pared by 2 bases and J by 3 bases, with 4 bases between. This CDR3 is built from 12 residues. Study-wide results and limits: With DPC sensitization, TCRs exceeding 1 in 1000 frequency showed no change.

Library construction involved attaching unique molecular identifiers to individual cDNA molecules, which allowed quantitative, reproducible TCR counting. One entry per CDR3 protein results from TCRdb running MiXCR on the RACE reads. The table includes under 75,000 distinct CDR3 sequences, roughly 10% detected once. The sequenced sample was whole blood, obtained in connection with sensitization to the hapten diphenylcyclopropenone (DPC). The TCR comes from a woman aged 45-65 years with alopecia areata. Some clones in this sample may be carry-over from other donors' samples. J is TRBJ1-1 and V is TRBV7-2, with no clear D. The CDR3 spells CASSLMDTEAFF. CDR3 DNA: TGTGCCAGCAGCTTAATGGACACTGAAGCTTTCTTT.